The clone carrying this T cell receptor beta chain has only a few counts. Compared with germline, one end of the junction differs, possibly owing to a read error. Germline V gene data show CDR1 as KGHSH and CDR2 as LQKENI. The CDR3 extends over 11 amino acids. This entry belongs to a study of T cells in Graves' hyperthyroidism and ophthalmopathy. The CDR3 regions of TCR beta were amplified from RNA transcripts. The study used the HTBI primer set for a first-round RT-PCR of the TCR CDR3. TCRdb processed the multiplex PCR reads anew with MiXCR; each CDR3 protein has one entry. The sample has 310,000 or so distinct CDR3 sequences; around 15% are singletons.

The sequence was obtained from a woman aged 55-70 years with Graves' ophthalmopathy. The V call is TRBV18, the J call TRBJ2-1; D is unclear. The sequencing input was blood. In DNA form, the CDR3 reads TGTGCCGGCTCACCAGGCAATGAGCAGTTCTTC. As protein: CAGSPGNEQFF.